One sample yielded the 22 T cell receptor beta chains listed below, sequenced in a study of blood T cell repertoires in COVID-19. The method was immunoSEQ multiplex PCR; TCRdb's version includes in-frame clones alone and lacks a portion of them. This table has 200,000 to 250,000 clones, roughly 90% appearing once. What was sequenced was PBMCs or T cells enriched from blood (not recorded which). The receptors here all came from a woman between 25 and 40 years old with acute COVID-19.

The genes are TRBV28 and TRBJ2-3; D might be TRBD1 (5 bases). The V gene's germline CDR1 is MDHEN and CDR2 SYDVKM. V lost 8 bases and J 1 base, leaving 16 bases between the germline ends. This CDR3 has 15 residues. CDR3 sequence (DNA): TGTGCCAGCGGTGGAGCAGGGCTCGGCACAGATACGCAGTATTTT. The encoded protein is CASGGAGLGTDTQYF.

For this clone: Other nucleotide sequences from this sample produce the same CDR3. V gene TRBV9 combines with J gene TRBJ2-1; D remains ambiguous. V was clipped by 0 bases and J by 3 bases, with 7 bases between them. Germline CDR1 reads SGDLS; CDR2 reads YYNGEE. The CDR3 is 14 amino acids. The CDR3 spells CASSVAGSYNEQFF. CDR3 nucleotide sequence: TGTGCCAGCAGCGTAGCTGGCAGCTACAATGAGCAGTTCTTC.

The chain joins TRBV28 to TRBJ2-3; 10 nucleotides line up with TRBD1. After removal of 7 bases from V and 2 bases from J, the junction contained 15 bases not matched to a gene. Germline V CDR1 and CDR2: MDHEN, SYDVKM. The CDR3 totals 18 residues. The CDR3 DNA sequence: TGTGCCAGCAACTCGGGACAGGGGATCGAACCCTTCACAGATACGCAGTATTTT. Translating it yields CASNSGQGIEPFTDTQYF.

The rearrangement links TRBV4-3 to TRBJ2-2, with TRBD2 as a possible D gene (5 bases). The CDR3 sequence is 17 residues long. Germline loops: CDR1 LGHNA, CDR2 YSLEER. Trimming removed 0 bases at V and 2 bases at J, with 13 bases between. The CDR3 region is CASSQESAGFNTGELFF. The CDR3, as DNA: TGCGCCAGCAGCCAAGAATCCGCGGGTTTTAACACCGGGGAGCTGTTTTTT.

In its sample, this clone was seen a few times. The genes are TRBV12-3 or TRBV12-4 and TRBJ1-1; D not resolved. The CDR3 is 13 residues long. Trimming pared 3 bases from V and 0 bases from J, leaving 5 bases between. The chain's CDR3 is CASSFEVNTEAFF. The DNA for the CDR3 is TGTGCCAGCAGTTTCGAGGTGAACACTGAAGCTTTCTTT.

The chain recombines TRBV4-1 with TRBJ2-1; TRBD2 matches 10 bases. V lost 4 bases, J lost 8 bases, and 5 bases stayed unmatched. CDR3 length: 14 amino acids. From germline, CDR1 is MGHRA and CDR2 YSYEKL. The CDR3 nucleotides read TGCGCCAGCAGCCTGGGACTAGCGTCGGATGAGCAGTTCTTC. Protein sequence: CASSLGLASDEQFF.

The rearrangement joins TRBV7-6 to TRBJ2-7; D is possibly TRBD1 (7 bases). V was clipped by 1 base and J by 5 bases, with 18 bases between them. The CDR3 extends over 16 amino acids. Germline lookup yields CDR1 SGHVS and CDR2 FNYEAQ. The CDR3 spells CASSLGVAGGSDEQYF. In nucleotides, the CDR3 is TGTGCCAGCAGCTTAGGAGTGGCAGGGGGGTCTGACGAGCAGTACTTC.

The chain carries TRBV12-3 or TRBV12-4 and TRBJ2-5; D is uncertain. V was trimmed by 6 bases and J by 2 bases, leaving 10 bases between them. This CDR3 contains 13 residues. The CDR3 region is CASSSPPQETQYF. For the CDR3, the DNA is TGTGCCAGCAGCTCCCCCCCTCAAGAGACCCAGTACTTC.

V gene TRBV5-1 combines with J gene TRBJ2-3; TRBD2 matches at 9 bases. The CDR3 has 16 amino acids. Losses at the gene ends were 0 bases for V and 4 bases for J; bases not matched to a gene: 6. CDR1 is SGHRS, CDR2 YFSETQ, per germline. The CDR3 nucleotides read TGCGCCAGCAGCTTGGATGCGGGGGGGGCAGCAGATACGCAGTATTTT. Its translation: CASSLDAGGAADTQYF.

The chain carries TRBV18 and TRBJ2-7; 10 bases are shared with TRBD2. The V gene's germline CDR1 is KGHSH and CDR2 LQKENI. The CDR3 sequence is 17 residues long. V shed 1 base and J 5 bases; nucleotides not matched to a gene: 11. This CDR3 is CASSPLSGGASSDEQYF. CDR3 coding DNA: TGTGCCAGCTCACCACTGAGCGGGGGGGCCTCTTCTGACGAGCAGTACTTC.

The CDR3 loop is CASSQDLGQLHF. The CDR3 DNA follows: TGCGCCAGCAGCCAAGATTTGGGACAGCTCCACTTT. The chain has TRBV4-3 and TRBJ1-6; 7 nucleotides align to TRBD1. V lost 0 bases and J lost 16; bases outside the gene matches: 3. This CDR3 is built from 12 residues. CDR1 LGHNA and CDR2 YSLEER come from the germline V gene.

A few counts support this clone. The chain couples TRBV5-1 to TRBJ2-5; D might be TRBD2 (6 bases). V shed 7 bases and J shed 5 bases, with 21 bases lying between them. The CDR3 has 15 residues. Germline CDR1 SGHRS, CDR2 YFSETQ. CDR3 in DNA: TGCGCCAGCTCCCCGGGGGAGGTCTCTGGGGAGACCCAGTACTTC. Translating gives CASSPGEVSGETQYF.

The chain is built from TRBV9 and TRBJ1-3, with 7 bases lining up with TRBD1. Per germline, CDR1 SGDLS and CDR2 YYNGEE. Losses at the gene ends were 4 bases for V and 4 bases for J; bases not matched to a gene: 14. The CDR3 is made up of 17 amino acids. The CDR3 region has the DNA TGTGCCAGCAGCCTAAGACAGGGCCCGGGGGAGGGAAACACCATATATTTT. It translates to CASSLRQGPGEGNTIYF.

V is TRBV6-5 and J is TRBJ1-2, with D perhaps TRBD1 (5 bases). The V and J ends lost 10 bases and 6 bases respectively, with 18 bases between them. The CDR3 contains 13 residues. The germline V gene encodes CDR1 MNHEY and CDR2 SVGAGI. In DNA, the CDR3 is TGTGCCATCCGTGGGGCCTCAGAACATGGCTACACCTTC. Protein sequence: CAIRGASEHGYTF.

The V gene is TRBV11-2, the J gene TRBJ2-4; D perhaps matches TRBD2 (5 bases). Deletions cut 8 bases from V and 2 bases from J, with 7 bases between. The CDR3 runs to 12 residues. Germline CDR1 SGHAT, CDR2 FQNNGV. CDR3 in DNA: TGTGCCAGCGGGAGAACCAAAAACATTCAGTACTTC. This encodes CASGRTKNIQYF. The variable domain in full, completed from reference TRBV11-2 and TRBJ2-4, reads EAGVAQSPRYKIIEKRQSVAFWCNPISGHATLYWYQQILGQGPKLLIQFQNNGVVDDSQLPKDRFSAERLKGVDSTLKIQPAKLEDSAVYLCASGRTKNIQYFGAGTRLSVL.

The chain is built from TRBV5-6 and TRBJ2-1, with a tentative D call TRBD1 (5 bases). V lost 0 bases and J lost 8, with 15 bases in between. Per germline, CDR1 SGHDT and CDR2 YYEEEE. The length of the CDR3 is 15 residues. The CDR3 DNA reads as TGTGCCAGCAGCTTGGCCGCAGGGCTTCCTCATGAGCAGTTCTTC. Its translation: CASSLAAGLPHEQFF.

The chain has TRBV29-1 and TRBJ2-6; 8 nucleotides align to TRBD1. The CDR3 consists of 15 residues. V gave up 4 bases and J gave up 3 bases; unmatched junction bases: 5. Germline V CDR1 and CDR2: SQVTM, ANQGSEA. CDR3 amino acids: CSVGAGGFGANVLTF. CDR3 bases: TGCAGCGTTGGGGCAGGGGGCTTTGGGGCCAACGTCCTGACTTTC. The full variable domain, completed using reference TRBV29-1 and TRBJ2-6, is SAVISQKPSRDICQRGTSLTIQCQVDSQVTMMFWYRQQPGQSLTLIATANQGSEATYESGFVIDKFPISRPNLTFSTLTVSNMSPEDSSIYLCSVGAGGFGANVLTFGAGSRLTVL.

Comments on this clone: The sample has other DNA sequences that encode this CDR3 too. The V call is TRBV5-1, the J call TRBJ2-3, with 9 positions matching TRBD1. CDR3 size: 14 residues. Germline values: CDR1 SGHRS, CDR2 YFSETQ. Losses at the gene ends were 0 bases for V and 6 bases for J; bases not matched to a gene: 2. As DNA, the CDR3 is TGCGCCAGCAGCTTGGGAACAGGGGGCGATACGCAGTATTTT. Residues: CASSLGTGGDTQYF. Complete variable domain (other parts from reference TRBV5-1 and TRBJ2-3): KAGVTQTPRYLIKTRGQQVTLSCSPISGHRSVSWYQQTPGQGLQFLFEYFSETQRNKGNFPGRFSGRQFSNSRSEMNVSTLELGDSALYLCASSLGTGGDTQYFGPGTRLTVL.

The gene calls are TRBV10-2 and TRBJ2-1; TRBD2 matches 16 bases. Germline loops: CDR1 WSHSY, CDR2 SAAADI. This CDR3 region has 16 residues. Trimming at V came to 6 bases and at J to 10 bases, leaving 9 bases not matched to a gene. In DNA form, the CDR3 reads TGCGCCAGCAGCGGGACTAGCGGGGGGGAAGCGGGAGAGCAGTTCTTC. It encodes CASSGTSGGEAGEQFF.

This chain connects TRBV19 to TRBJ1-5; a possible D gene is TRBD1 (6 bases). Between the trimmed V and J ends, which lost 5 bases and 0 bases, there was a span of 14 bases. CDR1 and CDR2 from the germline V gene are LNHDA and SQIVND (reference sequence). The CDR3 is 16 residues long. CDR3 DNA sequence: TGTGCCAGTAGTTGGGACACCGCGACTAGCAATCAGCCCCAGCATTTT. It specifies CASSWDTATSNQPQHF.

The V call is TRBV30, the J call TRBJ1-6, with 7 bases lining up with TRBD1. This CDR3 contains 14 residues. Germline CDR1 is GTSNPN and CDR2 is SVGIG (reference sequence). The ends lost 4 bases at V and 10 bases at J; junction bases unmatched: 10. For the CDR3, the DNA is TGTGCCTGGATCCCTTTGACAGGGTTCTCACCCCTCCACTTT. Protein: CAWIPLTGFSPLHF.

This clone appeared once. The rearrangement uses TRBV20-1 and TRBJ1-5; tentatively, D is TRBD1 (5 bases). The CDR3 is 13 amino acids. Germline V gene data show CDR1 as DFQATT and CDR2 as SNEGSKA (reference sequence). Deletions cut 3 bases from V and 7 bases from J, with 13 bases between. In nucleotides, the CDR3 is TGCAGTGCTAGTCGGGGGGTTCAACAGCCCCAGCATTTT. This sequence encodes CSASRGVQQPQHF.